This entry lists 10 T cell receptor beta chains sequenced from one sample in a study of beta chain features in type 1 diabetes. Study-wide results and caveats: The study found moderately but significantly shorter TCRB CDR3s in all four CD4+ subsets of Type 1 diabetes patients.

These receptors have no known antigen. The whole isolated RNA underwent reverse transcription, so sequencing captured expressed TCRB transcripts. Repertoires were generated with immunoSEQ multiplex PCR, while TCRdb's copy carries only in-frame clones and drops some. The sample yields 100,000 to 150,000 clones, roughly 10% seen once. Sequenced sample: central memory CD4+ T cells from blood. All receptors derive from a man aged 25 to 40 with type 1 diabetes.

This clone was picked up a small number of times. J is TRBJ2-3 and V is TRBV5-1; 8 positions match TRBD1. The germline V gene has CDR1 SGHRS and CDR2 YFSETQ. This CDR3 contains 14 residues. Trimming at V came to 3 bases and at J to 6 bases, leaving 6 bases not matched to a gene. The chain's CDR3 is CASSSQGAGDTQYF. CDR3 bases: TGCGCCAGCAGCTCGCAGGGGGCAGGGGATACGCAGTATTTT.

This clone was seen only a few times. The gene calls are TRBV5-6 and TRBJ1-1; D not resolved. Germline V gene lookup returns CDR1 SGHDT and CDR2 YYEEEE. V dropped 4 bases and J dropped 6 bases, with 16 bases sitting between them. This CDR3 is built from 14 residues. CDR3 coding DNA: TGTGCCAGCAGCCTCGGTCCGAAGACTCCTGAAGCTTTCTTT. Residues: CASSLGPKTPEAFF.

This clone came up a few times. This chain connects TRBV15 to TRBJ1-2, with no clear D. The CDR3 spans 13 residues. V was trimmed by 2 bases and J by 4 bases, leaving 8 bases between them. Germline V CDR1 and CDR2: LNHNV, YYDKDF (reference sequence). The CDR3 nucleotides read TGTGCCACCAGCAGACCACTTGGCTATGGCTACACCTTC. Translation gives CATSRPLGYGYTF.

This clone was seen only a few times. The CDR3 loop reads CASSDSKLSGQGDSPLHF. CDR3 in DNA: TGTGCCAGCAGTGACTCGAAGTTGTCGGGACAGGGGGATTCACCCCTCCACTTT. The rearrangement uses TRBV6-4 and TRBJ1-6; 11 bases align to TRBD1. Germline lookup yields CDR1 MRHNA and CDR2 SNTAGT. CDR3 length equals 18 residues. J was trimmed by 8 bases and V by 0 bases; bases with no gene match: 9.

The sample holds a few counts of this clone. A junction end diverges from the germline sequence, so it may reflect a read error. This chain links TRBV6-6 with TRBJ2-7; D ambiguous. CDR3 size: 15 residues. Looked up from germline, CDR1 is MNHNY and CDR2 is SVGAGI (reference sequence). The CDR3 protein is CAISDGTEQAYEQYF. CDR3 in DNA: TGTGCCATCAGTGACGGCACAGAGCAGGCCTACGAGCAGTACTTC.

This clone was picked up a small number of times. The J gene is TRBJ2-3, the V gene TRBV13, with a weak D call TRBD2 (5 bases). The CDR3 is 15 residues long. CDR1 is PRHDT, CDR2 FYEKMQ, per germline (reference sequence). The V end was cut by 3 bases, the J end by 4 bases, with 14 bases between. The CDR3 reads CASSFTEGLADTQYF. CDR3 in DNA: TGTGCCAGCAGCTTTACCGAAGGACTGGCAGATACGCAGTATTTT.

The table lists this clone with a few counts. This sequence joins TRBV14 and TRBJ2-7; D uncertain. Germline CDR1 reads SGHDN; CDR2 reads FVKESK. V lost 1 base and J 4 bases, leaving 14 bases between the germline ends. The CDR3 covers 15 residues. Here the CDR3 DNA reads TGTGCCAGCAGCCAAGGAAGCGCAGAGTATTACGAGCAGTACTTC. This translates into CASSQGSAEYYEQYF.

This clone has only a few counts. J is TRBJ1-6 and V is TRBV30; 9 bases align to TRBD1. V lost 5 bases and J lost 8; bases outside the gene matches: 4. Germline V gene lookup returns CDR1 GTSNPN and CDR2 SVGIG (reference sequence). The CDR3 is 13 residues long. The CDR3 region is CAWGTGTDSPLHF. The CDR3 coding sequence is TGTGCCTGGGGGACAGGGACTGATTCACCCCTCCACTTT. The variable domain in full, with the rest retrieved from reference TRBV30 and TRBJ1-6, is SQTIHQWPATLVQPVGSPLSLECTVEGTSNPNLYWYRQAAGRGLQLLFYSVGIGQISSEVPQNLSASRPQDRQFILSSKKLLLSDSGFYLCAWGTGTDSPLHFGNGTRLTVT.

This clone was counted only a few times. J is TRBJ2-7 and V is TRBV29-1; 13 positions match TRBD2. CDR1 and CDR2 from the germline V gene are SQVTM and ANQGSEA. Trimming at V came to 4 bases and at J to 6 bases, leaving 3 bases not matched to a gene. CDR3 size: 13 residues. CDR3 amino acids: CSVVTSGGSEQYF. The CDR3 DNA is TGCAGCGTTGTGACTAGCGGGGGGAGCGAGCAGTACTTC.

V and J are TRBV28 and TRBJ2-5; D not certain. Germline V gives CDR1 MDHEN, CDR2 SYDVKM. This CDR3 contains 12 residues. V lost 2 bases, J lost 2 bases, and 3 bases lay in between. The CDR3 spells CASSLRQETQYF. The CDR3 nucleotides read TGTGCCAGCAGTTTACGGCAAGAGACCCAGTACTTC.